These 16 T cell receptor beta chains came from one sample sequenced in a study of T cells in women clearing cervical HPV infection. Only in-frame clones appear in the TCRdb table, and some are missing; sequencing was by immunoSEQ multiplex PCR. The sample holds about 24,000 clones. Specimen: blood buffy coat. The receptors shown here come from a woman between 18 and 70 years old with a cervical HPV16 infection that either progressed to CIN3+ or cleared (not recorded which).

About this clone: The sequence runs out 3 residues before the end of the CDR3; the remainder is reconstructed from the germline J gene. This chain links TRBV20-1 with TRBJ2-1, with 7 nucleotides matching TRBD2. The CDR3 is made up of 11 amino acids. Germline trimming cut 7 bases from V and 7 bases from J; bases unmatched to any gene: 4. Germline CDR1 and CDR2: DFQATT and SNEGSKA (reference sequence). CDR3: CSGLAQNEQFF. The part of the CDR3 DNA that was read is TGCAGTGGACTAGCCCAAAATGAG.

Worth noting for this clone: The read ends 3 residues shy of where the CDR3 ends; the end is completed using the germline J gene. The J gene is TRBJ1-2, the V gene TRBV7-6, with TRBD1 identical over 8 bases. Germline V gives CDR1 SGHVS, CDR2 FNYEAQ. This CDR3 comprises 16 residues. The J segment lost 2 bases and the V segment lost 5 bases, leaving 10 bases of the junction unmatched. Partial CDR3 DNA: TGTGCCAGCAGCAATTCAGGGACAGGCGGGAACTATGGC. Residues: CASSNSGTGGNYG. The full CDR3 sequence reads CASSNSGTGGNYGYTF.

In regard to this clone: From the germline J gene comes the end of the CDR3, since the read stops 3 residues before it. The same CDR3 arises from other DNA sequences in this sample as well. The V call is TRBV10-3, the J call TRBJ2-5; TRBD1 agrees at 11 bases. Trimming took 6 bases from V and 5 from J; bases not matched to a gene: 8. The CDR3 consists of 15 residues. CDR1 and CDR2 from the germline V gene are ENHRY and SYGVKD. The DNA read from the CDR3 is TGTGCCATCAGGACCGGGACAGGGGGGGAGGAGACC. Residues: CAIRTGTGGEET. The complete CDR3 protein is CAIRTGTGGEETQYF.

A word on this clone: The CDR3 end lies 3 residues beyond the end of the read and is filled in from the germline J gene. The rearrangement joins TRBV5-6 to TRBJ2-7, with D perhaps matching TRBD2 (6 bases). Germline V gene lookup returns CDR1 SGHDT and CDR2 YYEEEE. CDR3 size: 15 residues. Trimming cost V 4 bases and J 3 bases, with 17 bases left between them. The CDR3 DNA, read in part, is TGTGCCAGCAGCATAGGGCCTAGCGCTGACTACGAG. It yields the protein CASSIGPSADYE. In full, the CDR3 reads CASSIGPSADYEQYF.

Comment on this clone: Germline is not matched at one junction end, which may reflect a read error. The CDR3 spells CASSQDLAGKNEQYF. The DNA read from the CDR3 is TGCGCTAGCAGCCAAGATTTAGCAGGGAAGAACGAG. V and J are TRBV4-1 and TRBJ2-7; tentatively, D is TRBD1 (5 bases). The missing CDR3 end, 3 residues past where the read stops, is filled in from the germline J gene. Germline loops: CDR1 MGHRA, CDR2 YSYEKL. The length of the CDR3 is 15 residues.

As for this clone: The observed sequence ends 3 residues before the CDR3 terminus, with the missing tail filled in from the germline J gene. The genes are TRBV18 and TRBJ1-5, with 7 bases fitting TRBD1. The V gene's germline CDR1 is KGHSH and CDR2 LQKENI. This CDR3 contains 18 residues. Germline trimming cut 4 bases from V and 0 bases from J; bases unmatched to any gene: 12. The covered CDR3 bases are TGTGCCAGCTCACGCCCCACGGACAGGACTTATAGCAATCAGCCC. Translated: CASSRPTDRTYSNQP. The CDR3 in full is CASSRPTDRTYSNQPQHF.

In the case of this clone: The observed sequence ends 3 residues before the CDR3 terminus, with the missing tail filled in from the germline J gene. The V gene is TRBV7-3, the J gene TRBJ1-4; 7 nucleotides match TRBD1. Germline V gene data show CDR1 as SGHTA and CDR2 as FQGTGA. There are 13 residues in the CDR3. The CDR3 spells CASSRDRDGPLFF. The CDR3 bases that were read are TGTGCCAGCAGCCGTGACAGGGATGGACCA.

About this clone: The read finishes 3 residues shy of the CDR3 end, and the germline J gene is used to complete it. The rearrangement links TRBV29-1 to TRBJ1-2, with 7 bases aligning to TRBD1. Germline V gives CDR1 SQVTM, CDR2 ANQGSEA. Germline trimming cut 6 bases from V and 7 bases from J; bases unmatched to any gene: 5. This CDR3 spans 11 amino acids. The chain's CDR3 is CSVRQGAGYTF. The covered CDR3 bases are TGCAGCGTACGACAGGGCGCTGGC.

As concerns this clone: The read ends 3 residues before the CDR3 terminus; that terminus is restored from the germline J gene. The chain joins TRBV30 to TRBJ2-1, with TRBD2 matching over 11 bases. Germline trimming cut 7 bases from V and 9 bases from J; bases unmatched to any gene: 8. The germline V gene encodes CDR1 GTSNPN and CDR2 SVGIG (reference sequence). The CDR3 spans 13 residues. CDR3 bases read: TGTGCCTTAACTAGCGGGAGTCAGGGTGAG. Translated, it gives CALTSGSQGE. The full CDR3 protein reads CALTSGSQGEQFF. Filled out from reference TRBV30 and TRBJ2-1, the complete variable domain reads SQTIHQWPATLVQPVGSPLSLECTVEGTSNPNLYWYRQAAGRGLQLLFYSVGIGQISSEVPQNLSASRPQDRQFILSSKKLLLSDSGFYLCALTSGSQGEQFFGPGTRLTVL.

As regards this clone: The CDR3 end lies 3 residues beyond the end of the read and is filled in from the germline J gene. The rearrangement joins TRBV5-6 to TRBJ2-2, with 11 bases matching TRBD1. CDR1 is SGHDT and CDR2 is YYEEEE in the germline V gene. The CDR3 extends over 15 amino acids. CDR3 DNA (partial): TGTGCCAGCAGCTATTGGGGACAGGGGGGTTCACCG. Its translation: CASSYWGQGGSP. Given in full, the CDR3 is CASSYWGQGGSPLFF.

As to this clone: The read ends 3 residues early relative to the CDR3; the germline J gene fills the gap. V and J are TRBV20-1 and TRBJ1-6; 9 bases fit TRBD1. Germline V gene sequence: CDR1 DFQATT, CDR2 SNEGSKA (reference sequence). J was trimmed by 8 bases and V by 6 bases; bases with no gene match: 5. The CDR3 has 13 amino acids. The CDR3 bases that were read are TGCAGTGCCGTGGGACAGGGTGATTCACCC. Protein sequence: CSAVGQGDSP. The full CDR3 protein is CSAVGQGDSPLHF.

As regards this clone: The read ends 3 residues early relative to the CDR3; the germline J gene fills the gap. The V call is TRBV12-3 or TRBV12-4, the J call TRBJ2-5, with 11 bases aligning to TRBD2. This CDR3 has 14 residues. Unmatched junction bases numbered 1, after V lost 7 bases and J lost 0 bases. The CDR3 DNA, read in part, is TGTGCCAGCAAACTAGCGGGGGACCAAGAGACC. Protein product: CASKLAGDQET. The CDR3, in full, reads CASKLAGDQETQYF.

Regarding this clone: One end of the junction is discordant with germline, which a read error may explain. The read ends 3 residues before the CDR3 terminus; that terminus is restored from the germline J gene. The sample carries other DNA sequences with the same CDR3. V usage is TRBV5-1 and J usage is TRBJ1-2; D is possibly TRBD1 (5 bases). The germline gives CDR1 SGHRS, CDR2 YFSETQ. The CDR3 runs 14 residues. CDR3 DNA, as far as it was read: TGCGCCAGCAGCTTAGAGGGGATAAAGGATGGA. Residues: CASSLEGIKDG. The full CDR3 protein is CASSLEGIKDGYTF. The full variable domain, with the rest looked up from reference TRBV5-1 and TRBJ1-2, is KAGVTQTPRYLIKTRGQQVTLSCSPISGHRSVSWYQQTPGQGLQFLFEYFSETQRNKGNFPGRFSGRQFSNSRSEMNVSTLELGDSALYLCASSLEGIKDGYTFGSGTRLTVV.

Points on this clone: The CDR3 extends 3 residues past the end of the read, so its final part is completed from the germline J gene. The chain recombines TRBV13 with TRBJ2-1; 16 bases map to TRBD2. The ends lost 5 bases at V and 7 bases at J; junction bases unmatched: 11. The germline V gene has CDR1 PRHDT and CDR2 FYEKMQ (reference sequence). The CDR3 covers 18 residues. Here the CDR3 reads CASSRPGTSGGASNEQFF. The covered CDR3 bases are TGTGCCAGCAGCAGACCGGGGACTAGCGGGGGGGCCAGTAATGAG.

The sequenced CDR3 bases are TGTGCCAGCAGCCAATCCGGGGAAAAA. Amino acids: CASSQSGEK. The whole CDR3 region reads CASSQSGEKLFF. This chain joins TRBV14 and TRBJ1-4; D remains unclear. The sequenced fragment ends 3 residues before the CDR3 boundary, so the rest is inferred from the germline J gene. The CDR3 consists of 12 residues. The V end was cut by 2 bases, the J end by 8 bases, with 6 bases between. The V gene's germline CDR1 is SGHDN and CDR2 FVKESK.

CDR3 region: CASSSLAGGPYNDYTF. The part of the CDR3 DNA that was read is TGTGCCAGTAGTTCCCTAGCGGGGGGGCCCTACAATGAC. The gene calls are TRBV19 and TRBJ1-2, with D perhaps matching TRBD1 (6 bases). The DNA ends 3 residues before the CDR3 does, and the rest of the CDR3 is filled in from the germline J gene. Germline V CDR1 and CDR2: LNHDA, SQIVND (reference sequence). The CDR3 runs to 16 residues.